The 28 T cell receptor beta chains given below trace back to one sample, sequenced in a study of human T cells and chemical hapten exposure. Specified time point: patch test 2, 6 weeks after DPC sensitization. The treatment here: therapeutic diphenylcyclopropenone sensitization with weekly scalp DPC. TCRdb re-called the RACE reads with MiXCR, one entry per CDR3 protein. Among about 54,000 distinct CDR3 sequences, around 9.5% were seen once, and the ten largest hold 1.5% to 2%. The sample was whole blood, taken in connection with sensitization to the hapten diphenylcyclopropenone (DPC). These TCRs come from a woman aged 45-59 years with alopecia areata. Some clones in this sample may be carry-over from other donors' samples.

This clonotype was observed at least ten times. The J gene is TRBJ1-4, the V gene TRBV10-2, with unresolved D. Trimming stripped 0 bases from V and 2 bases from J, with 7 bases between. There are 15 residues in the CDR3. The germline CDR1 and CDR2 sequences are WSHSY and SAAADI. In DNA form, the CDR3 reads TGCGCCAGCAGTGAGTCGAGAATTACTAATGAAAAACTGTTTTTT. This gives the protein CASSESRITNEKLFF.

This clonotype was recorded at least ten times. The chain combines TRBV6-6 with TRBJ1-3, with unresolved D. V lost 5 bases to trimming and J lost 3 bases, with 8 bases between them. Germline assignment: CDR1 MNHNY and CDR2 SVGAGI (reference sequence). The CDR3 runs 13 residues. CDR3 in DNA: TGTGCCAGCAGTAGGGAAAGTGGAAACACCATATATTTT. Protein product: CASSRESGNTIYF.

V usage is TRBV3-1 and J usage is TRBJ2-6; TRBD2 aligns across 13 bases. The CDR3 is 14 residues long. The V segment lost 4 bases and the J segment 13 bases; nucleotides outside the gene matches: 4. Germline loops: CDR1 LGHDT, CDR2 YNNKEL (reference sequence). The DNA for the CDR3 is TGTGCCAGCAGCCCCGGGACTAGCGGGGCTGTCCTGACTTTC. It is translated as CASSPGTSGAVLTF.

The chain uses TRBV5-1 and TRBJ2-3; D tentatively reads TRBD1 or TRBD2 (5 bases each). Trimming removed 0 bases at V and 2 bases at J, with 16 bases between. The CDR3 is 17 amino acids. Germline CDR1 and CDR2: SGHRS and YFSETQ. The CDR3 DNA sequence: TGCGCCAGCAGCTTGGGTCGTGGGGGTCGCCTCACAGATACGCAGTATTTT. It is translated as CASSLGRGGRLTDTQYF.

To note about this clonotype: A much larger clone sits a single nucleotide away, making a read error possible. The chain couples TRBV12-3 or TRBV12-4 to TRBJ2-4, with TRBD1 as a possible D gene (6 bases). CDR3 length equals 13 residues. Trimming stripped 4 bases from V and 7 bases from J, with 11 bases between. This chain's CDR3 is CASSSVGGNIQYF. CDR3 in DNA: TGTGCCAGCAGTTCAGTTGGGGGCAACATTCAGTACTTC.

DNA for the CDR3: TGTGCCAGCCCCCCGAATCCTGGGGCCAACGTCCTGACTTTC. It specifies CASPPNPGANVLTF. The chain has TRBV21-1 and TRBJ2-6; the table's D gene call, TRBD1, was not cross checked with the DNA. TRBV21-1 is flagged as a pseudogene. This CDR3 is built from 14 residues.

This clonotype was counted many times. The CDR3 loop reads CSAGINRGGNSPLHF. CDR3 nucleotide sequence: TGCAGTGCTGGAATAAACAGGGGAGGTAATTCACCCCTCCACTTT. The chain links TRBV20-1 to TRBJ1-6; 7 nucleotides match TRBD1. This CDR3 is 15 amino acids long. The V segment lost 5 bases and the J segment 6 bases; nucleotides outside the gene matches: 10. Germline V lookup: CDR1 DFQATT, CDR2 SNEGSKA (reference sequence).

This clonotype was found many times. This sequence joins TRBV19 and TRBJ1-5; possible D gene TRBD1, 6 bases. Germline CDR1 reads LNHDA; CDR2 reads SQIVND (reference sequence). V gave up 7 bases and J gave up 5 bases, with 12 bases separating them. The CDR3 length is 13 residues. CDR3 sequence reads: CASTRGAYQPQHF. The CDR3 nucleotides are TGTGCCAGTACGCGGGGGGCCTATCAGCCCCAGCATTTT. The whole variable domain, remainder taken from reference TRBV19 and TRBJ1-5, is DGGITQSPKYLFRKEGQNVTLSCEQNLNHDAMYWYRQDPGQGLRLIYYSQIVNDFQKGDIAEGYSVSREKKESFPLTVTSAQKNPTAFYLCASTRGAYQPQHFGDGTRLSIL.

This clonotype was seen ten or more times. V usage is TRBV7-8 and J usage is TRBJ1-1, with TRBD1 as a possible D gene (5 bases). The V end lost 5 bases, the J end lost 3 bases, and 13 bases lay between the germline ends. The CDR3 spans 14 residues. The V gene's germline CDR1 is SGHVS and CDR2 FQNEAQ. The CDR3 DNA reads TGTGCCAGCAGCCCCCAGGGAAGGCACACTGAAGCTTTCTTT. Translated, it gives CASSPQGRHTEAFF.

This clonotype was counted only a few times. This chain connects TRBV24-1 to TRBJ2-2; a possible D gene is TRBD1 (5 bases). Between the trimmed V and J ends, which lost 10 bases and 0 bases, there was a span of 8 bases. The length of the CDR3 is 13 residues. The germline V gene has CDR1 KGHDR and CDR2 SFDVKD. The CDR3, as DNA: TGTGCCACGACAGCCTCGAACACCGGGGAGCTGTTTTTT. Translated, it gives CATTASNTGELFF.

At least ten counts were recorded for this clonotype. V gene TRBV18 combines with J gene TRBJ1-1, with 9 bases lining up with TRBD1. This CDR3 region has 14 residues. With 3 bases clipped from V and 1 base from J, the junction kept 0 bases outside the gene matches. Germline V gene lookup returns CDR1 KGHSH and CDR2 LQKENI. DNA of the CDR3: TGTGCCAGCTCACCGGGACAGGGGAACACTGAAGCTTTCTTT. Its translation: CASSPGQGNTEAFF.

This clonotype was seen repeatedly, ten times or more. The V call is TRBV19, the J call TRBJ2-6; TRBD1 is a possible D gene (5 bases). V lost 11 bases and J lost 0, with 11 bases in between. The CDR3 covers 14 residues. Germline V gene lookup returns CDR1 LNHDA and CDR2 SQIVND (reference sequence). CDR3 coding DNA: TGTGCCGGGGCGGCCTCCTCTGGGGCCAACGTCCTGACTTTC. This translates into CAGAASSGANVLTF.

The rearrangement uses TRBV7-2 and TRBJ2-1; TRBD1 matches 11 bases. With 1 base clipped from V and 7 bases from J, the junction kept 6 bases outside the gene matches. Per the germline V gene, CDR1 is SGHTA and CDR2 is FQGNSA. The CDR3 consists of 16 residues. The CDR3, as DNA: TGTGCCAGCAGCTTAGGGACAGGGGGCTCATGGAATGAGCAGTTCTTC. It translates to CASSLGTGGSWNEQFF.

This clonotype appeared a few times. The V gene is TRBV7-2, the J gene TRBJ2-4; 9 nucleotides match TRBD2. This CDR3 has 19 residues. Germline CDR1 SGHTA, CDR2 FQGNSA. Trimming cost V 0 bases and J 2 bases; bases outside gene matches: 11. CDR3 loop: CASSLAPAGGLNSKNIQYF. CDR3 nucleotides: TGTGCCAGCAGCTTAGCTCCAGCGGGAGGCCTCAATTCCAAAAACATTCAGTACTTC. Complete variable domain (other parts from reference TRBV7-2 and TRBJ2-4): GAGVSQSPSNKVTEKGKDVELRCDPISGHTALYWYRQSLGQGLEFLIYFQGNSAPDKSGLPSDRFSAERTGGSVSTLTIQRTQQEDSAVYLCASSLAPAGGLNSKNIQYFGAGTRLSVL.

This clonotype was seen at least ten times. V usage is TRBV2 and J usage is TRBJ1-6; the D gene is possibly TRBD1 (6 bases). V lost 2 bases, J lost 8 bases, and 13 bases lay in between. The CDR3 contains 15 residues. Per germline, CDR1 SNHLY and CDR2 FYNNEI. Here the CDR3 reads CASSELETGYSPLHF. The CDR3 DNA reads TGTGCCAGCAGTGAACTTGAGACAGGTTATTCACCCCTCCACTTT.

The V call is TRBV29-1, the J call TRBJ2-1, with a possible D match to TRBD2 (7 bases). This CDR3 region has 15 residues. CDR1 is SQVTM and CDR2 is ANQGSEA in the germline V gene. The V and J ends lost 0 bases and 6 bases respectively, with 15 bases between them. CDR3 DNA sequence: TGCAGCGTTGAAGATTTTCGGGGGGCAGGCAATGAGCAGTTCTTC. Translation gives CSVEDFRGAGNEQFF.

This clonotype was picked up a small number of times. This rearrangement joins TRBV12-3 or TRBV12-4 to TRBJ2-7; 7 bases are a match to TRBD1. The CDR3 totals 17 residues. V was pared by 6 bases and J by 2 bases, with 16 bases of the junction left unmatched. CDR3 protein: CASSPLPAGQGAYEQYF. The CDR3, as DNA: TGTGCCAGCAGCCCCCTACCGGCGGGCCAGGGGGCCTACGAGCAGTACTTC.

J is TRBJ2-7 and V is TRBV10-2; possible D gene TRBD1, 5 bases. The V and J ends lost 7 bases and 4 bases respectively, with 14 bases between them. The CDR3 loop spans 13 amino acids. The germline gives CDR1 WSHSY, CDR2 SAAADI. Written as DNA, the CDR3 is TGCGCCAGCAAGGGGCCCTTAGGTTACGAGCAGTACTTC. Protein: CASKGPLGYEQYF.

This clonotype was seen at least ten times. The genes are TRBV10-2 and TRBJ1-2; maybe TRBD1 (5 bases). The CDR3 covers 17 residues. CDR1 and CDR2 from the germline V gene are WSHSY and SAAADI. Between the trimmed V and J ends, which lost 3 bases and 1 base, there was a span of 18 bases. CDR3 amino acids: CASSDRVWGRFNYGYTF. The CDR3 DNA follows: TGCGCCAGCAGTGATCGCGTATGGGGCAGATTTAACTATGGCTACACCTTC.

This clonotype occurred a few times. V usage is TRBV20-1 and J usage is TRBJ2-7; possible D gene TRBD1, 6 bases. Deletions cut 3 bases from V and 2 bases from J, with 11 bases between. Per germline, CDR1 DFQATT and CDR2 SNEGSKA (reference sequence). CDR3 size: 13 residues. The CDR3 bases are TGCAGTGCTAGTAAGGGGGTGACCTACGAGCAGTACTTC. It translates to CSASKGVTYEQYF.

Many counts were recorded for this clonotype. The rearrangement uses TRBV20-1 and TRBJ1-2; no firm D call. This CDR3 region has 13 residues. Germline CDR1 reads DFQATT; CDR2 reads SNEGSKA (reference sequence). The V end lost 6 bases, the J end lost 2 bases, and 13 bases lay between the germline ends. CDR3 in DNA: TGCAGTGCCCTGGACCGGTTAAACTATGGCTACACCTTC. Its protein is CSALDRLNYGYTF.

This clonotype was recorded many times. The chain uses TRBV7-9 and TRBJ1-2; no definite D call. Germline V gene data show CDR1 as SEHNR and CDR2 as FQNEAQ (reference sequence). The CDR3 is 16 amino acids. Deletions cut 2 bases from V and 7 bases from J, with 20 bases between. The CDR3 protein is CASSLFGSEAPLGYTF. CDR3 bases: TGTGCCAGCAGCTTATTTGGGAGCGAGGCCCCTCTTGGCTACACCTTC.

This clonotype was seen more than once but under ten times. The chain is built from TRBV7-9 and TRBJ2-3; D may be TRBD2 (6 bases). The CDR3 sequence is 13 residues long. CDR1 and CDR2 from the germline V gene are SEHNR and FQNEAQ (reference sequence). The DNA for the CDR3 is TGTGCAGGGAGGACCGAAAGCACAGATACGCAGTATTTT. It codes for CAGRTESTDTQYF.

This clonotype was recorded many times. The chain joins TRBV6-1 to TRBJ1-5; unclear D gene. Trimming took 6 bases from V and 3 from J, leaving 6 bases between them. There are 12 residues in the CDR3. Per germline, CDR1 MNHNS and CDR2 SASEGT. CDR3 amino acids: CASSRSNQPQHF. The DNA of the CDR3 is TGTGCCAGCAGCAGATCCAATCAGCCCCAGCATTTT.

The rearrangement uses TRBV6-2 or TRBV6-3 and TRBJ2-5; no reliable D call. This CDR3 spans 11 amino acids. The V end lost 2 bases, the J end lost 8 bases, and 6 bases lay between the germline ends. Germline CDR1 is MNHEY and CDR2 is SVGEGT. The CDR3 DNA reads as TGTGCCAGCAGTTACCCCGAAACCCAGTACTTC. It yields the protein CASSYPETQYF.

The sample holds a few counts of this clonotype. The gene calls are TRBV6-2 or TRBV6-3 and TRBJ2-3; D is unclear. The CDR3 loop spans 13 amino acids. Trimming removed 4 bases at V and 5 bases at J, with 10 bases between. Germline CDR1 MNHEY, CDR2 SVGEGT. The CDR3 coding sequence is TGTGCCAGCAGTTCGGCCCCTCAAGATACGCAGTATTTT. Translation: CASSSAPQDTQYF.

This clonotype was seen repeatedly, ten times or more. This chain connects TRBV6-1 to TRBJ1-5; TRBD1 is a possible D gene (5 bases). The germline V gene has CDR1 MNHNS and CDR2 SASEGT. Between the trimmed V and J ends, which lost 8 bases and 2 bases, there was a span of 19 bases. The CDR3 consists of 16 residues. CDR3 DNA sequence: TGTGCCAGCCAAACGGGGGAGGGATCGGGCAATCAGCCCCAGCATTTT. Residues: CASQTGEGSGNQPQHF.

The rearrangement links TRBV7-2 to TRBJ2-3; TRBD1 aligns across 9 bases. The CDR3 runs to 13 residues. Per germline, CDR1 SGHTA and CDR2 FQGNSA. V dropped 4 bases and J dropped 5; count of bases not matched to a gene: 1. The CDR3 DNA reads as TGTGCCAGCAGCTCGGACAGGGGAGATACGCAGTATTTT. It encodes CASSSDRGDTQYF.